This TCR beta chain derives from a study of blood T cell repertoires in COVID-19. Study background: Cohort 3 recovery required two negative PCRs, clearance, or symptom resolution. Acute and convalescent COVID-19 samples came from the United States, Italy and Spain.

Authors' analysis steps: Amplifying reference gene primers gave estimates of nucleated cell counts. Method: immunoSEQ multiplex PCR; TCRdb's copy keeps in-frame clones and lacks some. The V and J calls and the clone size are those of that table, but D and trimming were determined from the DNA. The sample lists hundreds of thousands of clones, more than 75% occurring once. Participants came from 24 US areas, aged about 18 to 89 years. V was pared by 7 bases and J by 2 bases, with 12 bases between. Germline V gives CDR1 MDHEN, CDR2 SYDVKM. The CDR3 spans 13 residues. This sequence was found in a woman aged 60 to 75 in a cohort exposed to, infected with or recovered from COVID-19 (not recorded which). Sequenced sample: PBMCs or T cells enriched from blood (not recorded which). The V gene is TRBV28, the J gene TRBJ2-7; weak D call: TRBD2 (6 bases). This CDR3 reads CASIGGAPYEQYF. CDR3 in DNA: TGTGCCAGCATCGGCGGGGCTCCCTACGAGCAGTACTTC. The full variable domain, rest sourced from reference TRBV28 and TRBJ2-7, is DVKVTQSSRYLVKRTGEKVFLECVQDMDHENMFWYRQDPGLGLRLIYFSYDVKMKEKGDIPEGYSVSREKKERFSLILESASTNQTSMYLCASIGGAPYEQYFGPGTRLTVT.